This T cell receptor beta chain was identified during a study of blood T cells in healthy people across ages. Together with a sample-barcoded 5' primer, a J-beta primer mix was included in a second PCR lasting about 6 to 11 cycles. Each CDR3 protein gets one entry after TCRdb re-called the 5' RACE reads with MiXCR. The sample yields roughly 1,100,000 distinct CDR3 sequences, 20% to 25% seen once. Caucasian, healthy and from Russia, the donors were aged between 6 and 90. The germline V gene encodes CDR1 MNHEY and CDR2 SVGAGI. The CDR3 runs to 20 residues. The same data also went into a second study, on T cells of mothers and their children. In that study: Similar thymic selection effects on TCR recombination output appear in pairs, both related and unrelated. Overlap ran slightly, non-significantly higher for related than unrelated mother-child pairs.

The chain carries TRBV6-5 and TRBJ2-5; TRBD1 or TRBD2 may be the D gene (6 bases each). The J call may be mistaken, given a closer DNA end match to TRBJ2-7. This TCR derives from a girl aged 2 to 9 in good health. Source material: blood. CDR3 protein: CASSYLMGGAKTIPTYEQYF. As DNA, the CDR3 is TGTGCCAGCAGTTACCTCATGGGGGGCGCAAAGACCATCCCCACCTACGAGCAGTACTTC.